This is a list of T cell receptor beta chains from one sample in a study of T-cell reconstitution after alpha-beta-depleted transplantation in children. TCRdb reanalysed the PCR reads using MiXCR and keeps one entry per CDR3 protein. The profile shows 400,000 to 550,000 distinct CDR3 sequences, 8% to 11% of them singletons. The input for sequencing was PBMCs, taken before TCRalphabeta/CD19-depleted stem cell transplant. Receptors were obtained from a child aged 2-15 years with inherited bone marrow failure, due to receive a stem cell transplant. The CDR3 runs from the conserved cysteine through the conserved F or W. A D gene is named only where the DNA matches it firmly. Size is stated for part of the rows, as once, few or many counts, or as a class when the clone is expanded.

>.|many|TRBV4-2|TRBJ2-7
CASSQDLGALTYEQYF
TGTGCCAGCAGCCAAGATTTGGGGGCACTTACCTACGAGCAGTACTTC
>.|many|TRBV7-2|TRBJ2-3
CASSPPGRADTQYF
TGTGCCAGCAGCCCTCCTGGGAGAGCAGATACGCAGTATTTT
>.|many|TRBV9|TRBJ1-5
CASSVAMNQPQHF
TGTGCCAGCAGCGTAGCTATGAATCAGCCCCAGCATTTT
>TRBD1|many|TRBV7-2|TRBJ2-5
CASSPRQGAPLYQETQYF
TGTGCCAGCAGCCCCAGACAGGGGGCACCCCTTTACCAAGAGACCCAGTACTTC
>.|many|TRBV20-1|TRBJ2-2
CSARMAGSTGELFF
TGCAGTGCTAGGATGGCAGGGAGCACCGGGGAGCTGTTTTTT
>TRBD2|.|TRBV11-2|TRBJ2-7
CASSLGTSGRRGEQYF
TGTGCCAGCAGTCTAGGGACTAGCGGGAGGAGAGGGGAGCAGTACTTC
>.|few|TRBV7-9|TRBJ2-7
CASSHDYSSSYEQYF
TGTGCCAGCAGCCATGACTATTCAAGCTCCTACGAGCAGTACTTC
>.|.|TRBV12-3/TRBV12-4|TRBJ1-1
CASSPYRAMNTEAFF
TGTGCCAGCAGCCCTTATCGGGCGATGAACACTGAAGCTTTCTTT
>.|.|TRBV18|TRBJ2-7
CASSPDPSSYEQYF
TGTGCCAGCTCACCCGACCCGAGCTCCTACGAGCAGTACTTC
>TRBD1|.|TRBV18|TRBJ1-2
CASSEGQAANYGYTF
TGTGCCAGCTCAGAGGGACAGGCGGCTAACTATGGCTACACCTTC
>.|many|TRBV10-2|TRBJ1-6
CASSPNRAPPLHF
TGCGCCAGCAGTCCGAACAGGGCTCCACCCCTCCACTTT
>.|many|TRBV5-1|TRBJ2-2
CASSFSLMVQGSPGELFF
TGCGCCAGCAGCTTCTCACTAATGGTCCAAGGATCCCCCGGGGAGCTGTTTTTT
>.|many|TRBV25-1|TRBJ1-2
CASSRHGEANYGYTF
TGTGCCAGCAGCCGACACGGTGAAGCTAACTATGGCTACACCTTC
>.|few|TRBV20-1|TRBJ2-3
CSARKASVSTDTQYF
TGCAGTGCTAGAAAGGCTAGCGTGAGCACAGATACGCAGTATTTT
>.|.|TRBV5-6|TRBJ1-2
CASSLALTGNYGYTF
TGTGCCAGCAGCTTGGCCCTGACAGGAAACTATGGCTACACCTTC
>.|.|TRBV29-1|TRBJ1-2
CSVEGEVGYTF
TGCAGCGTTGAAGGGGAAGTGGGCTACACCTTC